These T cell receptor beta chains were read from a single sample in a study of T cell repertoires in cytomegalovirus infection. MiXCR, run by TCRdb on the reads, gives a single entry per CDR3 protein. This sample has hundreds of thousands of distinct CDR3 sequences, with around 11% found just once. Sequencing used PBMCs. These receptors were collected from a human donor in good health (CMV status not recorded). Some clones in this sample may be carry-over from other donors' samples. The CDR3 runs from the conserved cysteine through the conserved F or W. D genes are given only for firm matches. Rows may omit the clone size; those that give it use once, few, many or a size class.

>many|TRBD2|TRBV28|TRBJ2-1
TGTGCCAGCAGAATACTAGCGGGAGACAATGAGCAGTTCTTC
CASRILAGDNEQFF
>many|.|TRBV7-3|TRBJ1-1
TGTGCCAGCAGCTCCAGGGAAGAAGGCACTGAAGCTTTCTTT
CASSSREEGTEAFF
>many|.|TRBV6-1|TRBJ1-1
TGTGCCAGCAGAGCCCGGGGGAACACTGAAGCTTTCTTT
CASRARGNTEAFF
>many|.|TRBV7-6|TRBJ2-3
TGTGCCAGCAGCTTAGGGCGGGGGCAGAGCACAGATACGCAGTATTTT
CASSLGRGQSTDTQYF
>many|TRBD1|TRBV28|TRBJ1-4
TGTGCCAGCACTATATCCGGGACAGGGCTGAGTGAAAAACTGTTTTTT
CASTISGTGLSEKLFF
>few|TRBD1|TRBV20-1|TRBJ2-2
TGCAGTGCTAGTGGTGGACAGGGGGCCGGGGAGCTGTTTTTT
CSASGGQGAGELFF
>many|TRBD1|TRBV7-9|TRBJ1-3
TGTGCCAGCAGCTTAGCCGGACAGGGGACTGGAAACACCATATATTTT
CASSLAGQGTGNTIYF
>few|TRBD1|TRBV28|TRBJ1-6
TGTGCCACCAGGACAGGGGTGAATTCACCCCTCCACTTT
CATRTGVNSPLHF
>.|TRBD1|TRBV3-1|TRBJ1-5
TGTGCCAGCCGCCCGACAGGGGAAAACAATCAGCCCCAGCATTTT
CASRPTGENNQPQHF
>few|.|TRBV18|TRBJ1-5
TGTGCCAGCTCACCAGCGAAGGATCAGCCCCAGCATTTT
CASSPAKDQPQHF
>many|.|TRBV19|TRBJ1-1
TGTGCCAGTAGTATAGATTCCGGACAGCAAGCTTTCTTT
CASSIDSGQQAFF
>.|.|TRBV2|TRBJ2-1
TGTGCCAGCAGTGAAGGGGCGGGTGAGCAGTTCTTC
CASSEGAGEQFF
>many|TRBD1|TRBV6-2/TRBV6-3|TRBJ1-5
TGTGCCAGCAGTTACTCGACGGGACAGGGGCTTAGCAATCAGCCCCAGCATTTT
CASSYSTGQGLSNQPQHF
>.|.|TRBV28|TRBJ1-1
TGTGCCAGCAGCTCGGACTCTGGCACTGAAGCTTTCTTT
CASSSDSGTEAFF
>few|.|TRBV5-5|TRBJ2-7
TGTGCCAGCAGCTTCAATCCGGGGCGGGTATACGAGCAGTACTTC
CASSFNPGRVYEQYF
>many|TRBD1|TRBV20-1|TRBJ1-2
TGCAGTGCTAAGGACAGGGGGCAGGGTGGCTACACCTTC
CSAKDRGQGGYTF
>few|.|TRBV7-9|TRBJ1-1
TGTGCCAGCAGCTTAGAAGGGTCTATGATAGGGGCTTTCTTT
CASSLEGSMIGAFF
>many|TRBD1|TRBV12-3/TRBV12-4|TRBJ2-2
TGTGCCAGCAGTCCTCGGACAGGGTTGAAATTCGGGGAGCTGTTTTTT
CASSPRTGLKFGELFF
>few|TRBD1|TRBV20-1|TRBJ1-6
TGCAGTGCATCCGACAGGGCCCGGGGCTATAATTCACCCCTCCACTTT
CSASDRARGYNSPLHF
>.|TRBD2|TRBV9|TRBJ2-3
TGTGCCAGCAGCGTAGAGGGAGCGGGAGATTCAGATACGCAGTATTTT
CASSVEGAGDSDTQYF
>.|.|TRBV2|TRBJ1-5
TGTGCCAGCAGTGAATCTGGGGGTTATAGCGCCGCGCAGCCCCAGCATTTT
CASSESGGYSAAQPQHF
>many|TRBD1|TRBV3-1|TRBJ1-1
TGTGCCAGCAGCCAAGCAGGGACAGGGCTGAACACTGAAGCTTTCTTT
CASSQAGTGLNTEAFF
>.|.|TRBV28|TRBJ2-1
TGTGCCAGCAGTTCCCGTTGGCGGGTGCTTAATGAGCAGTTCTTC
CASSSRWRVLNEQFF
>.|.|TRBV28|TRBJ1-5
TGTGCCAGCAGCCCCCCCGCGCAGCCCCAGCATTTT
CASSPPAQPQHF
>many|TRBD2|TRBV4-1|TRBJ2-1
TGCGCCAGCAGCCAGCCCCCCCTGACTAGCGGGGGATACGACGGCAATGAGCAGTTCTTC
CASSQPPLTSGGYDGNEQFF
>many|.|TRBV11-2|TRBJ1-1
TGTGCCAGCAGCTTAGGGGAGGGTGGCACTGAAGCTTTCTTT
CASSLGEGGTEAFF
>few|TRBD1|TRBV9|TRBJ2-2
TGTGCCAGCAGCTCCCAAGACCTCAGGGGGCGATCGACCGGGGAGCTGTTTTTT
CASSSQDLRGRSTGELFF
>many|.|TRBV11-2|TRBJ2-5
TGTGCCAGCAGCTTAGCTGGAACGATCTTCGGACAAACCCAGTACTTC
CASSLAGTIFGQTQYF
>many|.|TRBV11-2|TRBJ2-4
TGTGCCAGCAGCCAGGGAGGACTTCAGGGCATTCAGTACTTC
CASSQGGLQGIQYF
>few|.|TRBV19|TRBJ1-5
TGTGCCAGTAGTATAGGCTGGCTCAGGGGCTTAAGGAATCAGCCCCAGCATTTT
CASSIGWLRGLRNQPQHF
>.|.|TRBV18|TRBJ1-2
TGTGCCAGCTCACGTCTCAGGGAGAACTATGGCTACACCTTC
CASSRLRENYGYTF
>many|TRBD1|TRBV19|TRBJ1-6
TGTGCCGTCGCAACCGGGACAGCTAATTCACCCCTCCACTTT
CAVATGTANSPLHF
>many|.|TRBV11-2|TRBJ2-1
TGTGCCAGCAGCTTAGTACAGGGTCTAAGCTCCTACAATGAGCAGTTCTTC
CASSLVQGLSSYNEQFF
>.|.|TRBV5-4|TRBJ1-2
TGTGCCAACAGCCCTACAGAGGATTCCTATGGCTACACCTTC
CANSPTEDSYGYTF